These T cell receptor beta chains were read from a single sample in a study of cytomegalovirus exposure and HLA in healthy donors. Clones were read by immunoSEQ multiplex PCR, and TCRdb kept only the in-frame ones, dropping some. This table holds some 140,000 clones, roughly 73% found once. The source material was PBMCs. These receptors came from a woman aged 35 to 49 in good health and CMV-seronegative. CDR3s include the opening cysteine and the closing phenylalanine or tryptophan. Each record gives: V gene, D gene, clone size, J gene, CDR3 length, CDR3 DNA, CDR3 protein. The D gene is left open where the match is weak. Clone size appears in some rows only: once, few, many, or a class for an expanded clone.

>TRBV6-5|NA|NA|TRBJ1-1|13
TGTGCCAGCAGTTATAATAGGAACACTGAAGCTTTCTTT
CASSYNRNTEAFF
>TRBV6-1|TRBD1|NA|TRBJ2-3|15
TGTGCCAGCAAGATCGGGACAGGGAAGACAGATACGCAGTATTTT
CASKIGTGKTDTQYF
>TRBV27|TRBD1|NA|TRBJ2-7|16
TGTGCCAGCAGTTTGAGCGGGACAGGGGGCAACTACGAGCAGTACTTC
CASSLSGTGGNYEQYF
>TRBV7-9|TRBD1|NA|TRBJ1-2|12
TGTGCCAGCAGCCGGGACAGGGCTGGCTACACCTTC
CASSRDRAGYTF
>TRBV6-6|TRBD1|few|TRBJ1-1|14
TGTGCCAGCAGTTACCCGGCACAGGGGTTTGAAGCTTTCTTT
CASSYPAQGFEAFF
>TRBV2|TRBD1|NA|TRBJ2-5|13
TGTGCCAGCAGAGGGACAGGGGCCGAGACCCAGTACTTC
CASRGTGAETQYF
>TRBV6-6|TRBD1|NA|TRBJ1-1|13
TGTGCCAGCAACCCGCGACAGGGCACTGAAGCTTTCTTT
CASNPRQGTEAFF
>TRBV5-1|NA|once|TRBJ1-2|15
TGCGCCAGCAGCGGAAATAACGGACAGTCCTATGGCTACACCTTC
CASSGNNGQSYGYTF
>TRBV4-1|TRBD2|few|TRBJ2-3|16
TGCGCCAGCAGCCATTCAAGCGGGGGGGCCACAGATACGCAGTATTTT
CASSHSSGGATDTQYF
>TRBV13|TRBD1|few|TRBJ1-1|15
TGTGCCAGCAGCTTAGGGGGGGGACAGGGTTATGAAGCTTTCTTT
CASSLGGGQGYEAFF
>TRBV6-5|TRBD1|many|TRBJ1-4|14
TGTGCCAGCAGGACCCGACAGGGAGACGAAAAACTGTTTTTT
CASRTRQGDEKLFF
>TRBV9|TRBD2|NA|TRBJ2-5|16
TGTGCCAGCAGCGCCGGATCAGCGGGGACCCAAGAGACCCAGTACTTC
CASSAGSAGTQETQYF
>TRBV5-1|NA|NA|TRBJ1-1|13
TGCGCCAGCAGCCCATCATTGAACACTGAAGCTTTCTTT
CASSPSLNTEAFF
>TRBV4-1|TRBD1|few|TRBJ1-4|12
TGCGCCAGCAGAGAGGGGGCTGAAAAACTGTTTTTT
CASREGAEKLFF
>TRBV10-3|TRBD1|NA|TRBJ1-2|15
TGTGCCATCAGTGAGGGGGACAGGGGAGGCTATGGCTACACCTTC
CAISEGDRGGYGYTF
>TRBV7-9|NA|once|TRBJ1-1|13
TGTGCCAGCAGCCGTCTACCAGGGACTGAAGCTTTCTTT
CASSRLPGTEAFF
>TRBV6-1|TRBD1|once|TRBJ1-2|15
TGTGCCAGCAGTGAGGGGACAGGGGGCTTCTATGGCTACACCTTC
CASSEGTGGFYGYTF
>TRBV29-1|NA|NA|TRBJ2-4|14
TGCAGCGTTGAAGTTCAGGACAGTAGAAACATTCAGTACTTC
CSVEVQDSRNIQYF
>TRBV6-6|NA|NA|TRBJ1-6|13
TGTGCCAGCCGGGAGAAGGCTAATTCACCCCTCCACTTT
CASREKANSPLHF
>TRBV5-4|NA|once|TRBJ1-4|15
TGTGCCAGCAGCTTGGATCCGGGGGGCGGTGAAAAACTGTTTTTT
CASSLDPGGGEKLFF
>TRBV18|NA|NA|TRBJ1-4|15
TGTGCCAGCTCACCACCGACAGGACGAGATGAAAAACTGTTTTTT
CASSPPTGRDEKLFF
>TRBV25-1|TRBD1|NA|TRBJ2-1|18
TGTGCCAGCAGTGAATTGTTAAGGGGACAGGGGGCCTACAATGAGCAGTTCTTC
CASSELLRGQGAYNEQFF
>TRBV4-1|TRBD2|NA|TRBJ2-1|17
TGCGCCAGCAGCCAAGGACTAGCGGGGGACTCCTACAATGAGCAGTTCTTC
CASSQGLAGDSYNEQFF